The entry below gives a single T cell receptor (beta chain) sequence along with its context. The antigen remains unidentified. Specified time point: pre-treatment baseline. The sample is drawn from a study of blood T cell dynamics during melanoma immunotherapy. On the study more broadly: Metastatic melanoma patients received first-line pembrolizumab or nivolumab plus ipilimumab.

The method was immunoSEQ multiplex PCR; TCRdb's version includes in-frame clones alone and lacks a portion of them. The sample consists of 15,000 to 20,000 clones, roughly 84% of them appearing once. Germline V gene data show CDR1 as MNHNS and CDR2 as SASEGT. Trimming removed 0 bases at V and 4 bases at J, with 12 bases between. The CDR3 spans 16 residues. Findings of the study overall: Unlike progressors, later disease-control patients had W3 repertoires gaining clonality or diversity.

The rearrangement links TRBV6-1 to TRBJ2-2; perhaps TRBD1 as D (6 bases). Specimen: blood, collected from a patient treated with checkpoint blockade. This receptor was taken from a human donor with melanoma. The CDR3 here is CASSEAPGVVTGELFF. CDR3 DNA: TGTGCCAGCAGTGAAGCTCCAGGGGTGGTCACCGGGGAGCTGTTTTTT.